This T cell receptor (beta chain) was sequenced for a study of blood T cell repertoires in COVID-19. Whole-study context: The study drew acute and convalescent COVID-19 samples from the United States, Italy and Spain. T cells, B-cell-depleted T cells, or PBMCs supplied cDNA or gDNA.

This clone was found once. Trimming shortened V by 5 bases and J by 6 bases, and 9 bases separated the two germline ends. The CDR3 spans 12 residues. CDR1 is SGHVS and CDR2 is FNYEAQ in the germline V gene. Original processing notes: The authors estimated nucleated cell counts from reference gene primer amplification. Assay used: immunoSEQ multiplex PCR; TCRdb lists only in-frame clones, some missing. Clone size and the V and J calls come from that table; the DNA yielded D and trimming. The table has about 150,000 clones, over 80% seen once; the top ten hold under 15%. The gene calls are TRBV7-6 and TRBJ2-3; D not resolved. Sequenced input: peripheral blood. The receptor comes from a man aged 65-85 years who had recovered from COVID-19. CDR3: CASSRGVDTQYF. CDR3 bases: TGTGCCAGCAGCCGCGGAGTCGATACGCAGTATTTT. The full variable domain, completed using reference TRBV7-6 and TRBJ2-3, is GAGVSQSPRYKVTKRGQDVALRCDPISGHVSLYWYRQALGQGPEFLTYFNYEAQQDKSGLPNDRFSAERPEGSISTLTIQRTEQRDSAMYRCASSRGVDTQYFGPGTRLTVL.